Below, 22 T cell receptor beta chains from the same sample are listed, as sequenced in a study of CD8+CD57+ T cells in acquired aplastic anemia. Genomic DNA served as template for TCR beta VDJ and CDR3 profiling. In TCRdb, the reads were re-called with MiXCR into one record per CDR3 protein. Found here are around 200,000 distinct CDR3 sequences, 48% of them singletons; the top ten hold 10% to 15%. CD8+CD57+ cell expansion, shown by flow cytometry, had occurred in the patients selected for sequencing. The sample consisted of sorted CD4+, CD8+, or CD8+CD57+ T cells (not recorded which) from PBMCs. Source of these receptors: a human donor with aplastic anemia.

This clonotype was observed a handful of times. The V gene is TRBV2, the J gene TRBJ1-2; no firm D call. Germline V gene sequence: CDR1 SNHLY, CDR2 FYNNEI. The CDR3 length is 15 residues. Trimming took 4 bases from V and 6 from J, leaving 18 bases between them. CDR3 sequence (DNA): TGTGCCAGCAGTGGACGCCCGGTAGCCCAGAATGGCTACACCTTC. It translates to CASSGRPVAQNGYTF.

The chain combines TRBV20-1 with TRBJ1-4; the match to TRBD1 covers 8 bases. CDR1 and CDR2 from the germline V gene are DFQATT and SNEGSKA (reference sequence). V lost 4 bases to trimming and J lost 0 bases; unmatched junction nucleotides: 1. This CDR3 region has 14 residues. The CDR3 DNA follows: TGCAGTGCTAAACAGGGGGCAACTAATGAAAAACTGTTTTTT. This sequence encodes CSAKQGATNEKLFF.

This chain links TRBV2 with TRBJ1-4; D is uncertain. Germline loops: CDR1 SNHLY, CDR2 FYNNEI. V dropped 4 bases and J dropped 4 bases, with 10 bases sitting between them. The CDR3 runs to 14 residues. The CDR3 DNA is TGTGCCAGCAGTGTCAACAGCAATAATGAAAAACTGTTTTTT. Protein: CASSVNSNNEKLFF.

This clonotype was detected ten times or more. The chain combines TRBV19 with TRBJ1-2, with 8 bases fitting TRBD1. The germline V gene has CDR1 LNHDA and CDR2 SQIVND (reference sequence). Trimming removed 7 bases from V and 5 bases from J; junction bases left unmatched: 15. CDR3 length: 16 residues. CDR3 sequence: CASTKDAAGGGYGYTF. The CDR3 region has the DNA TGTGCCAGTACCAAGGATGCCGCAGGGGGCGGGTATGGCTACACCTTC.

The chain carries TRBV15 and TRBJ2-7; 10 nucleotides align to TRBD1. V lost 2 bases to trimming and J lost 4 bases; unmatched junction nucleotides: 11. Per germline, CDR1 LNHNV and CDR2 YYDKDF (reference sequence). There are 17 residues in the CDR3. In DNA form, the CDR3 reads TGTGCCACCAGCAGACCATTTCCGGGACAGGGGCCGTACGAGCAGTACTTC. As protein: CATSRPFPGQGPYEQYF.

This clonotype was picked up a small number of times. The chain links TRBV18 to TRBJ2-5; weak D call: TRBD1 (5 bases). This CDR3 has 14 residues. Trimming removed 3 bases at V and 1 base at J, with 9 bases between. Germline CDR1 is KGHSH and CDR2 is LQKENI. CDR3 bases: TGTGCCAGCTCACCGATCAGGGCCCAAGAGACCCAGTACTTC. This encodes CASSPIRAQETQYF.

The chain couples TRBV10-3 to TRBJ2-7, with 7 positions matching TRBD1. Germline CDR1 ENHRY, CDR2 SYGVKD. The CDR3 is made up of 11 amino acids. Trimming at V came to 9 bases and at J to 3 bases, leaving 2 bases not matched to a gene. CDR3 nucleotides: TGTGCCATTCACAGGGGCTACGAGCAGTACTTC. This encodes CAIHRGYEQYF.

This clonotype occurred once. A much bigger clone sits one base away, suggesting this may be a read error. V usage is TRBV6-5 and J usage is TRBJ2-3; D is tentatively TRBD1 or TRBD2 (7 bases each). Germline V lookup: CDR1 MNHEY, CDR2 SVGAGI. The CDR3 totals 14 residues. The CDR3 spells CASRYREGTDMQYF. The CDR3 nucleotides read TGTGCCAGCCGTTACAGGGAGGGGACAGATATGCAGTATTTT.

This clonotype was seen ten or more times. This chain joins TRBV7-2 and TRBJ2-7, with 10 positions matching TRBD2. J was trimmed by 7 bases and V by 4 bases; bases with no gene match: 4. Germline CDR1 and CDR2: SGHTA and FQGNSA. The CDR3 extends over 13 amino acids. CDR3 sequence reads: CASSSGTSEEQYF. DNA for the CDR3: TGTGCCAGCAGCTCGGGGACTAGCGAAGAGCAGTACTTC.

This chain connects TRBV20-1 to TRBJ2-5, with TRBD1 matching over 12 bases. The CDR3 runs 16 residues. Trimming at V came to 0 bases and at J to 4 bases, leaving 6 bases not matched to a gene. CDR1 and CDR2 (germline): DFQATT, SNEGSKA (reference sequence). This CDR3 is CSARDRAGQGAETQYF. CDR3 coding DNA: TGCAGTGCTAGAGATCGAGCGGGACAGGGGGCAGAGACCCAGTACTTC.

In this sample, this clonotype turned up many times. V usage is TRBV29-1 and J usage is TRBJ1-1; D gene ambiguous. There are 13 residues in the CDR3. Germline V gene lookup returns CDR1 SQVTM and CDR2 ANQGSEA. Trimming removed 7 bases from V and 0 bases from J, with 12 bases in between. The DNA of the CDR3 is TGCAGCGCCGACGGGTCCTTGAACACTGAAGCTTTCTTT. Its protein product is CSADGSLNTEAFF.

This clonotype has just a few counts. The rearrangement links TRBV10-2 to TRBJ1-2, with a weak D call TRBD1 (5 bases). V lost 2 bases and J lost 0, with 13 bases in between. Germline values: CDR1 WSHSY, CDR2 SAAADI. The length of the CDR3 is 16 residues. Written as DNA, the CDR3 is TGCGCCAGCAGTGAGATTTTACAGGAACCTAACTATGGCTACACCTTC. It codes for CASSEILQEPNYGYTF.

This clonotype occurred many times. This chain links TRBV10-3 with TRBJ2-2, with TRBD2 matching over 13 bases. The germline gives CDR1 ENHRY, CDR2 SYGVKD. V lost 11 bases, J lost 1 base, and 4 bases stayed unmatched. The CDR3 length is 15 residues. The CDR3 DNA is TGTGCCGTCCGACTAGCGGGGGGGAACACCGGGGAGCTGTTTTTT. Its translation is CAVRLAGGNTGELFF.

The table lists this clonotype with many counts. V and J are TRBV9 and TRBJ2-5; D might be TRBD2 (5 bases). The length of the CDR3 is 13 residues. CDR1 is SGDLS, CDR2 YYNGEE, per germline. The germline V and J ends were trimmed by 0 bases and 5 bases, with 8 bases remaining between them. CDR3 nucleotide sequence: TGTGCCAGCAGCGTAGCGGGGTTGGAGACCCAGTACTTC. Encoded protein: CASSVAGLETQYF.

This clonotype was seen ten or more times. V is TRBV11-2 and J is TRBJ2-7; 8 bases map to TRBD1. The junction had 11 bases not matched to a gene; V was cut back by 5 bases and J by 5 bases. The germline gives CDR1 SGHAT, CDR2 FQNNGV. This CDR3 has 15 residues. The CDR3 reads CASSRRTGTSDEQYF. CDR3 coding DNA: TGTGCCAGCAGCAGGAGGACAGGGACAAGCGACGAGCAGTACTTC.

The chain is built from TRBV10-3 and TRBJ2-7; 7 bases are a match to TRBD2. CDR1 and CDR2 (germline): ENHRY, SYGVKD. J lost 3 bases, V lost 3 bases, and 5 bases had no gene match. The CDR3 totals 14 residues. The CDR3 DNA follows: TGTGCCATCAGTGACGGCGGGGGAATCTACGAGCAGTACTTC. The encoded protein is CAISDGGGIYEQYF.

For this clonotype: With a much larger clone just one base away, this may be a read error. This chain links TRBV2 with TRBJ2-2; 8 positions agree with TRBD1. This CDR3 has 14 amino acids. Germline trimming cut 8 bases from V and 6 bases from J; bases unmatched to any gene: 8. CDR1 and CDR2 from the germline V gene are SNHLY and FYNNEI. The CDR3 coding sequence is TGTGCCAGCCCCTTCTCACAGGGGGCCGGGGAGCTGTTTTTT. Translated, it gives CASPFSQGAGELFF.

In DNA, the CDR3 is TGCGCCAGCAGCCAAGATCCGCAGGGGCTGAGCTCCTATAATTCACCCCTCCACTTT. It is translated as CASSQDPQGLSSYNSPLHF. V and J are TRBV4-1 and TRBJ1-6; a weak D match, TRBD1 (6 bases). The CDR3 loop spans 19 amino acids. Germline values: CDR1 MGHRA, CDR2 YSYEKL. Trimming pared 0 bases from V and 0 bases from J, leaving 15 bases between.

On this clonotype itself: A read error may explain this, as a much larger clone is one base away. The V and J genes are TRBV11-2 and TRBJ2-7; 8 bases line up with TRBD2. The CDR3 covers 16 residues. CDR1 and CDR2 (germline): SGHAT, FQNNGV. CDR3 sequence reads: CASSLGGSGATGEQHF. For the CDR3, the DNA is TGTGCCAGCAGCTTAGGTGGTAGCGGGGCGACGGGAGAGCAGCACTTC.

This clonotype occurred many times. CDR3 residues: CASSQDRANIYF. In DNA form, the CDR3 reads TGTGCCAGCAGCCAAGATCGAGCCAACATATATTTT. The V call is TRBV3-1, the J call TRBJ1-3; no reliable D call. V dropped 0 bases and J dropped 12 bases, with 9 bases sitting between them. The length of the CDR3 is 12 residues. The germline CDR1 and CDR2 sequences are LGHDT and YNNKEL (reference sequence).

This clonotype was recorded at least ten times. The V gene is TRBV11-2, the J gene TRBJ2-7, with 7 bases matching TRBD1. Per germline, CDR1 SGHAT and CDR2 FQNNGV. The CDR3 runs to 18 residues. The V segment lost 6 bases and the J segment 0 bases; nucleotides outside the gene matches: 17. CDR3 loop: CASRHRDSFFTSSYEQYF. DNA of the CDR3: TGTGCCAGCAGACACCGGGACAGCTTCTTTACTAGCTCCTACGAGCAGTACTTC.

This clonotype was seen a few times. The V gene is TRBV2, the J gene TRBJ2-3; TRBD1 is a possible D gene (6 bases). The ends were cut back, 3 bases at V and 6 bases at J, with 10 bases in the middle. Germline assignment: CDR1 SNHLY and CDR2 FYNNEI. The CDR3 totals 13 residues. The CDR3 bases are TGTGCCAGCAGTGACAGGGGTGGGGATACGCAGTATTTT. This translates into CASSDRGGDTQYF. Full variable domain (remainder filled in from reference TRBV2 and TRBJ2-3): EPEVTQTPSHQVTQMGQEVILRCVPISNHLYFYWYRQILGQKVEFLVSFYNNEISEKSEIFDDQFSVERPDGSNFTLKIRSTKLEDSAMYFCASSDRGGDTQYFGPGTRLTVL.